Below, 17 T cell receptor beta chains from the same sample are listed, as sequenced in a study of blood T cell repertoires in COVID-19. Libraries were prepared by immunoSEQ multiplex PCR; TCRdb keeps only in-frame clonotypes and omits some of them. The table records about 210,000 clones, around 90% of them present only once. Source material: peripheral blood. The receptor set was obtained from a man between 60 and 70 years old with acute or convalescent COVID-19.

The gene calls are TRBV11-3 and TRBJ1-3; 7 bases are a match to TRBD1. Germline loops: CDR1 SGHNT, CDR2 YENEEA. The CDR3 consists of 19 residues. The ends lost 1 base at V and 0 bases at J; junction bases unmatched: 12. CDR3 sequence reads: CASSLVRGALTYSGNTIYF. The CDR3 DNA is TGTGCCAGCAGCTTAGTCAGGGGGGCGCTTACATACTCTGGAAACACCATATATTTT.

This clone was seen at least ten times. This sequence joins TRBV9 and TRBJ2-2; D ambiguous. CDR3 length equals 14 residues. From germline, CDR1 is SGDLS and CDR2 YYNGEE. Trimming shortened V by 0 bases and J by 3 bases, and 6 bases separated the two germline ends. The CDR3 here is CASSVARYTGELFF. The CDR3 bases are TGTGCCAGCAGCGTAGCGAGATACACCGGGGAGCTGTTTTTT.

This chain joins TRBV7-3 and TRBJ1-1; D is possibly TRBD1 (5 bases). Trimming took off 5 bases at V and 5 bases at J, with 15 bases between the two ends. CDR3 length equals 14 residues. Per germline, CDR1 SGHTA and CDR2 FQGTGA. The CDR3: CASSPGGPGTEAFF. Written as DNA, the CDR3 is TGTGCCAGCAGCCCCGGGGGACCGGGAACTGAAGCTTTCTTT.

The chain carries TRBV29-1 and TRBJ2-5; 15 nucleotides align to TRBD2. Germline CDR1 SQVTM, CDR2 ANQGSEA. The CDR3 runs 15 residues. J was trimmed by 5 bases and V by 6 bases; bases with no gene match: 7. The CDR3 loop is CSVLGLAGGGETQYF. In DNA form, the CDR3 reads TGCAGCGTCCTGGGACTAGCGGGGGGAGGGGAGACCCAGTACTTC.

This sequence joins TRBV11-2 and TRBJ1-1; tentative D call: TRBD1 (5 bases). Trimming stripped 3 bases from V and 6 bases from J, with 17 bases between. Germline V gives CDR1 SGHAT, CDR2 FQNNGV. The CDR3 runs 15 residues. CDR3 sequence (DNA): TGTGCCAGCAGCTTGTTGTCCGGGGGTAGCGCTGAAGCTTTCTTT. This gives the protein CASSLLSGGSAEAFF.

This clone occurred once. The gene calls are TRBV15 and TRBJ2-7; TRBD1 matches at 7 bases. There are 13 residues in the CDR3. Per the germline V gene, CDR1 is LNHNV and CDR2 is YYDKDF (reference sequence). J lost 6 bases, V lost 8 bases, and 10 bases had no gene match. This CDR3 is CATESGTGAEQYF. The CDR3 coding sequence is TGTGCCACCGAGAGCGGAACAGGGGCCGAGCAGTACTTC.

J is TRBJ1-6 and V is TRBV28; unclear D gene. The germline V and J ends were trimmed by 7 bases and 4 bases, with 14 bases remaining between them. Germline lookup yields CDR1 MDHEN and CDR2 SYDVKM. This CDR3 contains 15 residues. The CDR3 here is CASTALAAYNSPLHF. CDR3 DNA sequence: TGTGCCAGCACCGCACTGGCAGCGTATAATTCACCCCTCCACTTT.

The J gene is TRBJ1-2, the V gene TRBV6-5; possible D gene TRBD1, 5 bases. The germline CDR1 and CDR2 sequences are MNHEY and SVGAGI. The V end lost 6 bases, the J end lost 7 bases, and 18 bases lay between the germline ends. The CDR3 sequence is 14 residues long. The CDR3 sequence is CASSPRGGWAGYTF. The CDR3 region has the DNA TGTGCCAGCAGCCCCCGGGGGGGGTGGGCTGGCTACACCTTC.

The V call is TRBV9, the J call TRBJ1-3, with D uncertain. The CDR3 loop spans 16 amino acids. Trimming shortened V by 1 base and J by 5 bases, and 16 bases separated the two germline ends. Per germline, CDR1 SGDLS and CDR2 YYNGEE. The CDR3 sequence: CASSVRSGGYRNTIYF. DNA for the CDR3: TGTGCCAGCAGCGTACGGTCGGGTGGGTACCGAAACACCATATATTTT.

The J gene is TRBJ2-1, the V gene TRBV6-6, with D possibly matching TRBD1 (5 bases). The V and J ends lost 4 bases and 5 bases respectively, with 15 bases between them. The CDR3 is 15 amino acids. The germline gives CDR1 MNHNY, CDR2 SVGAGI (reference sequence). The CDR3 DNA sequence: TGTGCCAGCAGTTCCTCCGCGGACAAGGACAATGAGCAGTTCTTC. It codes for CASSSSADKDNEQFF.

V is TRBV4-3 and J is TRBJ2-1, with D unresolved. V was shortened by 0 bases and J by 0 bases, with 15 bases between the two germline ends. Germline loops: CDR1 LGHNA, CDR2 YSLEER. The CDR3 spans 18 residues. CDR3 sequence reads: CASSQDPLTKSSYNEQFF. As DNA, the CDR3 is TGCGCCAGCAGCCAAGATCCCCTCACTAAGAGCTCCTACAATGAGCAGTTCTTC.

The gene calls are TRBV5-1 and TRBJ2-5; the D is unclear. The CDR3 is 13 amino acids. Trimming pared 7 bases from V and 5 bases from J, leaving 15 bases between. Germline lookup yields CDR1 SGHRS and CDR2 YFSETQ. CDR3: CASSSPGSETQYF. CDR3 nucleotide sequence: TGCGCCAGCTCCTCCCCCGGGTCGGAGACCCAGTACTTC.

The chain combines TRBV15 with TRBJ1-2; 9 nucleotides align to TRBD1. The J segment lost 1 base and the V segment lost 0 bases, leaving 12 bases of the junction unmatched. CDR1 and CDR2 from the germline V gene are LNHNV and YYDKDF (reference sequence). The CDR3 consists of 19 residues. The CDR3 DNA reads TGTGCCACCAGCAGAGAATTAACTCCCGGGACAGGGATTAACTATGGCTACACCTTC. Its translation is CATSRELTPGTGINYGYTF.

This chain connects TRBV6-6 to TRBJ1-2; 9 bases align to TRBD1. The CDR3 spans 13 residues. V was clipped by 7 bases and J by 7 bases; unmatched bases: 7. Germline CDR1 is MNHNY and CDR2 is SVGAGI (reference sequence). This CDR3 is CASTLGQGGGYTF. DNA for the CDR3: TGTGCCAGCACCCTGGGACAGGGCGGTGGCTACACCTTC.

CDR3 protein: CASTTRTSGGERETQYF. The CDR3 DNA follows: TGTGCCAGCACCACCCGGACTAGCGGGGGAGAAAGAGAGACCCAGTACTTC. The chain links TRBV28 to TRBJ2-5, with TRBD2 identical over 13 bases. This CDR3 comprises 17 residues. V lost 7 bases and J lost 4; bases outside the gene matches: 12. Germline values: CDR1 MDHEN, CDR2 SYDVKM.

This clone has a handful of counts. The chain is built from TRBV29-1 and TRBJ1-1; a weak D match, TRBD1 (5 bases). V was shortened by 4 bases and J by 0 bases, with 9 bases between the two germline ends. CDR3 length: 13 residues. Germline CDR1 reads SQVTM; CDR2 reads ANQGSEA. Written as DNA, the CDR3 is TGCAGCGTTGTGGGGCACTTGAACACTGAAGCTTTCTTT. This sequence encodes CSVVGHLNTEAFF.

In this sample, this clone turned up a few times. The chain employs TRBV27 and TRBJ1-5; 7 bases agree with TRBD1. In germline, CDR1 is MNHEY, CDR2 SMNVEV (reference sequence). V lost 5 bases and J lost 6; bases outside the gene matches: 7. This CDR3 contains 14 residues. CDR3 amino acids: CASSPRGLSQPQHF. CDR3 coding DNA: TGTGCCAGCAGTCCGAGGGGGCTAAGTCAGCCCCAGCATTTT.